This paragraph reports one T cell receptor (beta chain). Its antigen is unknown. The germline CDR1 and CDR2 sequences are SQVTM and ANQGSEA. Trimming took 0 bases from V and 5 from J; bases not matched to a gene: 10. The CDR3 loop spans 17 amino acids. The study ran its PCR with 60 Vbeta and 13 Jbeta primers. Produced via immunoSEQ multiplex PCR; TCRdb's table is partial and in-frame only. The sample lists roughly 180,000 clones; approximately 83% were seen once. This entry is derived from a study of cytomegalovirus exposure and HLA in healthy donors. General observations from the study: After further analysis at a later stage, 15,000 to 20,000 TCR beta sequences were associated with HLA alleles at 0.05 false discovery rate.

The sample consisted of PBMCs. The rearrangement uses TRBV29-1 and TRBJ2-1; 10 bases map to TRBD2. The TCR was taken from a boy aged 2 to 10 in good health and CMV-seronegative. The CDR3 DNA is TGCAGCGTTGAAGACGTCCGAACTAGCGGGGTAGACAATGAGCAGTTCTTC. This sequence encodes CSVEDVRTSGVDNEQFF.